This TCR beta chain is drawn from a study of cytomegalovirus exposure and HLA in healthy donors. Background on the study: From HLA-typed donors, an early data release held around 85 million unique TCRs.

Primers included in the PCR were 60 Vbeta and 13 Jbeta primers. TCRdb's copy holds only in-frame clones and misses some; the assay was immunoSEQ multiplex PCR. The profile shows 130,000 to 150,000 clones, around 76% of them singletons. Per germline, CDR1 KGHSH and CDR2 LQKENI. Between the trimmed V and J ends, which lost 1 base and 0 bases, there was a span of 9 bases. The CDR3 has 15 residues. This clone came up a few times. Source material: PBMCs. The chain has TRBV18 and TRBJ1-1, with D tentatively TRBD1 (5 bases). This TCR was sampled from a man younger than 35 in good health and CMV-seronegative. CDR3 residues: CASSPREGLNTEAFF. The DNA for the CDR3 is TGTGCCAGCTCACCACGGGAGGGGTTGAACACTGAAGCTTTCTTT.